The entry below describes one TCR beta chain. These data originate in a study of blood T cell repertoires in COVID-19. Across the whole study: There were acute and convalescent COVID-19 samples, and they came from the United States, Italy and Spain.

The germline V gene has CDR1 MNHNY and CDR2 SVGAGI (reference sequence). The CDR3 totals 12 residues. V was cut by 6 bases and J by 3 bases, with 9 bases left in between. Profiling relied on immunoSEQ multiplex PCR, and the TCRdb table lists in-frame clones only, not all of them. The top ten clones hold less than 8% of a sample with approximately 200,000 clones, roughly 83% of them seen once. Sequenced: peripheral blood. V usage is TRBV6-6 and J usage is TRBJ2-7; D gene ambiguous. This receptor was taken from a woman aged 50 to 60 with acute or convalescent COVID-19. The CDR3 region has the DNA TGTGCCAGCAGCCCGTCAGGCTACGAGCAGTACTTC. It codes for CASSPSGYEQYF.